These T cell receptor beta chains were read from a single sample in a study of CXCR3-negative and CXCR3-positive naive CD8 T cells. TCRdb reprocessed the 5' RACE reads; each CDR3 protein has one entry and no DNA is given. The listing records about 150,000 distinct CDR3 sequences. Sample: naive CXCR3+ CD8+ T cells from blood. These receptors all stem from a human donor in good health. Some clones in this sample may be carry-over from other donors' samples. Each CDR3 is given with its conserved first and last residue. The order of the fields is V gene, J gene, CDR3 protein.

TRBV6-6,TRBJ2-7,CASSSGLAEQYF
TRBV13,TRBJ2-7,CASSWTPGLDQSGPSYEQYF
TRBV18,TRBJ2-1,CASSPTGGGAPNEQFF
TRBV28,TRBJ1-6,CASSRQGNNSPLHF
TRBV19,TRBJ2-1,CASSIGTRGWSSYNEQFF
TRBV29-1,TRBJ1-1,CSVAVMNTEAFF
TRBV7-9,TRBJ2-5,CASWGQAPETQYF
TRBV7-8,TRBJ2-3,CASSLVEGSTDTQYF
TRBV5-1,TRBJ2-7,CASSYPQGAPNEQYF
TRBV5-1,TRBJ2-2,CASSGGTGASRELFF
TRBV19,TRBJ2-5,CASSILGLAGQETQYF
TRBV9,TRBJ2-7,CASSVASASYEQYF
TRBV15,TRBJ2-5,CATTAGREETQYF
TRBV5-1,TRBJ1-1,CASSLVAGGFKNTEAFF
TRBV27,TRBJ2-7,CASSSGYSSYEQYF
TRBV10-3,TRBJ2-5,CAISESIAKETQYF
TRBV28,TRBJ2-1,CASSLSFYALAGDWYNEQFF
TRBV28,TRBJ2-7,CASRWTSASYEQYF
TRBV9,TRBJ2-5,CASSVEDRYQETQYF
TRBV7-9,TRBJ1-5,CASTDARGSSNQPQHF
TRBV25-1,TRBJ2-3,CASSDLGGSTDTQYF
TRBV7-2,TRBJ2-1,CASSSRGGARDEQFF
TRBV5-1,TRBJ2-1,CASSLENEQFF
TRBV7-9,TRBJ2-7,CASSSGTATYEQYF
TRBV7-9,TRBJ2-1,CASSFRRGGNEQFF
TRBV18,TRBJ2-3,CASSPFDRVGDTQYF
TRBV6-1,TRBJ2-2,CASRLPTNTGELFF
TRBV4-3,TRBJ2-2,CASSQYSTGTGELFF
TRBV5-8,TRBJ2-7,CASQPRRNAVSYEQYF
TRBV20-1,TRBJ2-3,CSAPTLTSFGTRYF
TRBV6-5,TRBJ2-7,CASSPGTPLEQYF
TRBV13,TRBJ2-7,CASSSRDRGLYEQYF
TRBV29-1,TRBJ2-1,CSVDDHQQGSSYNEQFF
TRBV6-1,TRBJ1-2,CASSDLEGADGYTF
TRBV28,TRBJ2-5,CASSEGTSGAQETQYF
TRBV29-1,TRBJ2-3,CSGRTSGREDTQYF
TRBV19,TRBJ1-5,CASSIGYSNQPQHF
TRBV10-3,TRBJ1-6,CATTGTPDSPLHF
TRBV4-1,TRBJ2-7,CASGTGSYEQYF
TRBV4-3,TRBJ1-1,CASSQDSGAGNTEAFF
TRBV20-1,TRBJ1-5,CSARDEKTGPNQPQHF
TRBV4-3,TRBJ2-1,CASSQEGRNNEQFF
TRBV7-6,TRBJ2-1,CANSILDPSTYNEQFF
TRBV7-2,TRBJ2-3,CASRISGGAADTQYF
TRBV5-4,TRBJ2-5,CASSLEVGSGGYQETQYF
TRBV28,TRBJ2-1,CASNLATAYNEQFF
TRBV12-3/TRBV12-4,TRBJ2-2,CASSRVGGSWAGELFF
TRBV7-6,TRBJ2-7,CASSLSATSYEQYF
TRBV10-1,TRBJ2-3,CASSDSVGNTQYF
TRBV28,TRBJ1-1,CASSHHPDRREAEAFF
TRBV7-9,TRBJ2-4,CASSPLAPSSRIQYF
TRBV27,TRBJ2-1,CASSPPGARLEQFF
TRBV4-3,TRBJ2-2,CASSQDVGGAGGELFF
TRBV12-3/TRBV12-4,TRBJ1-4,CASSFQGTLFF